The T cell receptor beta chain described here comes from a study of blood T cells in healthy people across ages. General study results and limits: Changes seen in expanded clonotypes were possibly confounded by donor CMV status left unknown.

On this clonotype itself: Its antigen is undetermined.

Sample-barcoded 5' priming and a J-beta primer mix drove a second PCR of roughly 6 to 12 cycles. TCRdb re-called the 5' RACE reads through MiXCR, storing one row per CDR3 protein. Here the sample spans around 1,500,000 distinct CDR3 sequences, roughly 30% being singletons. The length of the CDR3 is 14 residues. Trimming left V 3 bases short and J 0 bases short, with 12 bases between. Germline V gene data show CDR1 as DFQATT and CDR2 as SNEGSKA (reference sequence). This TCR came from a woman in her 30s in good health. The J gene is TRBJ2-7, the V gene TRBV20-1, with D perhaps TRBD2 (5 bases). Source material: blood. CDR3 nucleotides: TGCAGTGCTAGTCTCCCACGGGGCTCCTACGAGCAGTACTTC. Protein product: CSASLPRGSYEQYF.